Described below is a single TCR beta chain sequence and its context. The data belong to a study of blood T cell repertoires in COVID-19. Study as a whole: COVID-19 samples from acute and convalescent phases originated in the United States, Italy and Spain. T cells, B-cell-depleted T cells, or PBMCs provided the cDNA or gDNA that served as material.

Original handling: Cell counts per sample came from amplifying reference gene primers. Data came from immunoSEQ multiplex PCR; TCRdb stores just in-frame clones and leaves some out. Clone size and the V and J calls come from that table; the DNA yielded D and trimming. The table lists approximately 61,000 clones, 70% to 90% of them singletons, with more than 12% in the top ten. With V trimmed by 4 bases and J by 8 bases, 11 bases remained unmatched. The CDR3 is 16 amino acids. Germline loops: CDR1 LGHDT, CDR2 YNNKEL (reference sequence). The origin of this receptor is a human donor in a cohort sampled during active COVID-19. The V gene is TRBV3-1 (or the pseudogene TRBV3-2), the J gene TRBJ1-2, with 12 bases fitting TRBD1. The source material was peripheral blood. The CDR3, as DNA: TGTGCCAGCAGCCCATCCGGGACAGGGGGCCTATTGGGCTACACCTTC. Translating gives CASSPSGTGGLLGYTF.